Here is one T cell receptor beta chain with its context. Its antigen remains unknown. These data belong to a study of OX40 agonist ivuxolimab in advanced cancers. Study-wide context: Every patient in dose escalation had hepatocellular carcinoma, melanoma, renal cell or head and neck cancer. General study findings and limits: Certain nonresponders additionally had low normalized T-cell clonal expansion. On average, CD8+ T cells had more expanded clones than CD4+.

Produced via immunoSEQ multiplex PCR; TCRdb's table is partial and in-frame only. The sample has about 28,000 clones, almost 80% seen once. The sample was CD4+ or CD8+ T cells sorted from blood, taken in a trial of the OX40 agonist ivuxolimab. The TCR comes from an adult with an advanced solid tumor such as melanoma, head and neck, liver or kidney cancer.

The CDR3 nucleotides read TGTGCCAGCAGCTTAGTTCAGGGGGCGGACACTGAAGCTTTCTTT. This codes for CASSLVQGADTEAFF. J is TRBJ1-1 and V is TRBV11-2; 8 positions match TRBD1. The CDR3 covers 15 residues. Per the germline V gene, CDR1 is SGHAT and CDR2 is FQNNGV. Unmatched junction bases numbered 4, after V lost 1 base and J lost 3 bases.